This TCR beta chain is from a study of healthy donors' naive CD4 and CD8 T cells. As for the study in general: Donors came from three age groups: 20-25, 40-50 and 60-70 years. Study conclusions and caveats: Positive CDR3 charge linked to CD4+ cells, negative to CD8+ cells. Bulk sequencing left alpha and beta chains unpaired.

Each TCR library used 500 ng of total RNA and a linear amplification protocol. MiXCR, run by TCRdb on the reads, gives a single entry per CDR3 protein. Seen here are 150,000 to 200,000 distinct CDR3 sequences, 65% to 75% observed once, and the top ten hold 2% to 2.5%. Trimming at V came to 0 bases and at J to 3 bases, leaving 4 bases not matched to a gene. The germline CDR1 and CDR2 sequences are MNHEY and SVGAGI. This CDR3 comprises 18 residues. This clonotype has more than one count but fewer than ten. Its target is unknown. The chain joins TRBV6-5 to TRBJ2-3; TRBD2 aligns across 15 bases. The origin of this receptor is a pool of human donors in good health; the sample pools cells from several healthy donors. Specimen: naive CD4+ and CD8+ T cells sorted from blood, pooled from several donors. The CDR3 sequence is CASSYSGLAGGITDTQYF. In DNA, the CDR3 is TGTGCCAGCAGTTACTCCGGACTAGCGGGAGGGATAACAGATACGCAGTATTTT.